This entry describes one T cell receptor (beta chain). This specimen comes from a study of shared clonotypes between healthy human individuals. Turning to the study itself: A donor's plate count was three for CD4 naive and three for CD4 memory; CD8 naive had two and CD8 memory one.

CDR1 and CDR2 from the germline V gene are KGHSH and LQKENI. The CDR3 totals 16 residues. V dropped 3 bases and J dropped 4; count of bases not matched to a gene: 9. Using immunoSEQ multiplex PCR, the repertoire was profiled, and TCRdb retains in-frame clones only, with some absent. In the table there are over a million clones, more than 95% of which are singletons. V gene TRBV18 combines with J gene TRBJ2-3, with 8 bases matching TRBD2. The receptor was isolated from a man aged 30 to 45 in good health. Sequenced input: naive CD4+ T cells sorted from blood. The subset: CD45RA+ positively selected. Written as DNA, the CDR3 is TGTGCCAGCTCACCGACGGGTAGCGGGATAGCAGATACGCAGTATTTT. This codes for CASSPTGSGIADTQYF.